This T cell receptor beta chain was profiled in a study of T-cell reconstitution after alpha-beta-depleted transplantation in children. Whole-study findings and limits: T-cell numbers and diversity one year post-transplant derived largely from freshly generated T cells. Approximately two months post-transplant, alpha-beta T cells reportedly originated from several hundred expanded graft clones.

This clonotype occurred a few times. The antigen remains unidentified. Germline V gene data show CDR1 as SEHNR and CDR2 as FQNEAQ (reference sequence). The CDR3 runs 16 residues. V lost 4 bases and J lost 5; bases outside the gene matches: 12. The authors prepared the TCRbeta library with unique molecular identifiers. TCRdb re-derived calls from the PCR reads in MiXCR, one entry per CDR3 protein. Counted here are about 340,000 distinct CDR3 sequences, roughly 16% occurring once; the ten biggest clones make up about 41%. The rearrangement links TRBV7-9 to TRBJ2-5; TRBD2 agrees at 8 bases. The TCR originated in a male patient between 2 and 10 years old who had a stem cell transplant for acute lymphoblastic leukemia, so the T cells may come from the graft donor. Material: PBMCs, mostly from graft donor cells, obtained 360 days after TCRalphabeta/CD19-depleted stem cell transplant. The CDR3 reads CASSSRVAGFSETQYF. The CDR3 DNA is TGTGCCAGCAGCTCCCGGGTAGCGGGATTTTCTGAGACCCAGTACTTC.